This T cell receptor beta chain originates from a study of high-grade serous ovarian cancer treatment subgroups. Turning to the study itself: Samples averaged approximately 15,000 reads and roughly 7,700 unique TCR beta rearrangements.

Tumor tissue was taken before any definitive surgery or chemotherapy was given. Clones were sequenced by immunoSEQ multiplex PCR, and TCRdb holds only the in-frame ones, with some missing. The sample has 12,000 to 15,000 clones; about nine tenths are singletons. Source material: tumor tissue. This clonotype originated in a human donor with high-grade serous ovarian cancer.

The CDR3 coding sequence is TGTGCCAGCAGCTTTCTCCAGGGCCGCAATGAGCAGTTCTTC. Amino acids: CASSFLQGRNEQFF. The chain links TRBV5-6 to TRBJ2-1; possibly TRBD1 for D (5 bases). V was pared by 2 bases and J by 6 bases, with 12 bases between. This CDR3 contains 14 residues. Per germline, CDR1 SGHDT and CDR2 YYEEEE. Looking up the rest from reference TRBV5-6 and TRBJ2-1 gives the full variable domain: DAGVTQSPTHLIKTRGQQVTLRCSPKSGHDTVSWYQQALGQGPQFIFQYYEEEERQRGNFPDRFSGHQFPNYSSELNVNALLLGDSALYLCASSFLQGRNEQFFGPGTRLTVL.